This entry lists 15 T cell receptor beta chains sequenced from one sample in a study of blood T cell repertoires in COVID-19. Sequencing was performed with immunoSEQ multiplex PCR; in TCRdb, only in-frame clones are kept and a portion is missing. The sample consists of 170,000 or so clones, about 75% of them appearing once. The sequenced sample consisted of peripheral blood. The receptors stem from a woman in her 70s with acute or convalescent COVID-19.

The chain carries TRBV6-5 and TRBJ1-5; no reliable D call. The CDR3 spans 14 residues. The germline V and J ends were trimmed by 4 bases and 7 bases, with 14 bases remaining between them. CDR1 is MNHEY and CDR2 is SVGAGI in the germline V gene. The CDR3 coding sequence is TGTGCCAGCAGTTTCGGTCCTATCGGGCAGCCCCAGCATTTT. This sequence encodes CASSFGPIGQPQHF.

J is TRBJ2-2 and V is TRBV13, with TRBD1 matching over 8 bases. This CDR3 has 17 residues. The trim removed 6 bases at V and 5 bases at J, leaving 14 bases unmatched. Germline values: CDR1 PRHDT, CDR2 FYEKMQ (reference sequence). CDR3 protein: CASRPGLGTGSTGELFF. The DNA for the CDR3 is TGTGCCAGCAGGCCTGGCCTGGGGACAGGATCTACCGGGGAGCTGTTTTTT.

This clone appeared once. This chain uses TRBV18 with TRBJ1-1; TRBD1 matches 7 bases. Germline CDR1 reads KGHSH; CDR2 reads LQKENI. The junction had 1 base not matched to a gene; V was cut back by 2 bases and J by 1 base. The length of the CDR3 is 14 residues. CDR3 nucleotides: TGTGCCAGCTCACCAGGGACAGAGAACACTGAAGCTTTCTTT. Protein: CASSPGTENTEAFF.

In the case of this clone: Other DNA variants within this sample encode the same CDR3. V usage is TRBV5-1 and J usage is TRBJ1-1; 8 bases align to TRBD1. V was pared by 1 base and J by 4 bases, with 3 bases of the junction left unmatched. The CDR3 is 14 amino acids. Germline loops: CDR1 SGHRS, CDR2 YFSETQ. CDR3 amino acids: CASSLTGTGTEAFF. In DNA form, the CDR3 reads TGCGCCAGCAGCTTGACCGGGACAGGCACTGAAGCTTTCTTT.

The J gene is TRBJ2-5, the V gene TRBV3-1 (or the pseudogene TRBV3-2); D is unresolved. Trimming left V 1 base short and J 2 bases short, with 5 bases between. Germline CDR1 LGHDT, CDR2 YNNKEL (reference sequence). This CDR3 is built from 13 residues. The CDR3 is CASSQGAQETQYF. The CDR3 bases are TGTGCCAGCAGCCAAGGGGCTCAAGAGACCCAGTACTTC.

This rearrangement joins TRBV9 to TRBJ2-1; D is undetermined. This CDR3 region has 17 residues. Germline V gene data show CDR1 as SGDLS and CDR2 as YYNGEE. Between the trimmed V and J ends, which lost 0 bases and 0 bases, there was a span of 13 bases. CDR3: CASSVDLSVNSYNEQFF. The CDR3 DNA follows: TGTGCCAGCAGCGTAGATCTGAGCGTTAACTCCTACAATGAGCAGTTCTTC.

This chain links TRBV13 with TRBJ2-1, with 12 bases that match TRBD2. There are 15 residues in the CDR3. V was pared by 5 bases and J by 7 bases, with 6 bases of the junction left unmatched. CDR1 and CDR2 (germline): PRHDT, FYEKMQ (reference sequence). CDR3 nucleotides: TGTGCCAGCAGCCGTCCGACTAGCGGGAGTAATGAGCAGTTCTTC. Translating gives CASSRPTSGSNEQFF. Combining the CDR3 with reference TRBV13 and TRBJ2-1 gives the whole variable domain AAGVIQSPRHLIKEKRETATLKCYPIPRHDTVYWYQQGPGQDPQFLISFYEKMQSDKGSIPDRFSAQQFSDYHSELNMSSLELGDSALYFCASSRPTSGSNEQFFGPGTRLTVL.

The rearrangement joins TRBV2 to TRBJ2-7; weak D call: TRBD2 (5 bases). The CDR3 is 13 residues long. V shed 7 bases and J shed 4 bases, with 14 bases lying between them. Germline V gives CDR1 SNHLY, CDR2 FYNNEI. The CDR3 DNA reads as TGTGCCAGCAACAAACTAGAGGTATACGAGCAGTACTTC. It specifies CASNKLEVYEQYF.

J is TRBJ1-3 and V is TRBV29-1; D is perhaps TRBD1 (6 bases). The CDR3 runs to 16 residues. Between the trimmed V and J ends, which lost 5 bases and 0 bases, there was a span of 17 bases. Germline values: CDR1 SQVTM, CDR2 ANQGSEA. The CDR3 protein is CSVPSGGGISGNTIYF. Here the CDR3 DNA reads TGCAGCGTTCCCTCGGGGGGGGGCATCTCTGGAAACACCATATATTTT.

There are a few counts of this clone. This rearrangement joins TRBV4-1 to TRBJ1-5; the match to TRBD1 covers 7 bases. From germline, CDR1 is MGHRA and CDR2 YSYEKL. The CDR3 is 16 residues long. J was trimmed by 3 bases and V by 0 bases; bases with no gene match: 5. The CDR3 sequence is CASSQEPRGYNQPQHF. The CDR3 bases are TGCGCCAGCAGCCAAGAGCCCAGGGGGTACAATCAGCCCCAGCATTTT.

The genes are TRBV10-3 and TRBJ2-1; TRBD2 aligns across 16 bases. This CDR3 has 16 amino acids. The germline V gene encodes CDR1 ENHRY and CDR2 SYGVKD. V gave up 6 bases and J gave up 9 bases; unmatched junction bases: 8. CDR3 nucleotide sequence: TGTGCCATCAGGACTGGGACTAGCGGGAGGGCGCTTGAGCAGTTCTTC. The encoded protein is CAIRTGTSGRALEQFF.

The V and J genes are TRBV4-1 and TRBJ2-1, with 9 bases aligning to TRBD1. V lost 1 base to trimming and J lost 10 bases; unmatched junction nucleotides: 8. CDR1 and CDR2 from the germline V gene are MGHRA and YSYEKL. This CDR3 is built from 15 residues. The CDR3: CASSQVVGQGTEQFF. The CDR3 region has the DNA TGCGCCAGCAGCCAAGTTGTCGGACAGGGGACGGAGCAGTTCTTC.

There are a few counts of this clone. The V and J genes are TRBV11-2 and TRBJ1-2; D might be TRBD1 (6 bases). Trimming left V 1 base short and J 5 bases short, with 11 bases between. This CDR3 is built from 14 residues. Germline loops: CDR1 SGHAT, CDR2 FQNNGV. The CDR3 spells CASSLARGGYGYTF. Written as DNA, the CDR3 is TGTGCCAGCAGCTTAGCTAGGGGGGGTTATGGCTACACCTTC.

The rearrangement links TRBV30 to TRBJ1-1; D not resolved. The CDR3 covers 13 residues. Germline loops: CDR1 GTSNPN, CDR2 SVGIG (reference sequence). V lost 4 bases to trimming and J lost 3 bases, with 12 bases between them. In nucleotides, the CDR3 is TGTGCCTGGACCAGGAGGTCCGACACTGAAGCTTTCTTT. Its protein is CAWTRRSDTEAFF.

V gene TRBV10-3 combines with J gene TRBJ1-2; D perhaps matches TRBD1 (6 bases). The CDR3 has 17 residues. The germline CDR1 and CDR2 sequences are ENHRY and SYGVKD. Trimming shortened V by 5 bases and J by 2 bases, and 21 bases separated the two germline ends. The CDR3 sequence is CAISQIPPRTDNYGYTF. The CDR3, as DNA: TGTGCCATCAGTCAAATTCCCCCCCGGACAGACAACTATGGCTACACCTTC.